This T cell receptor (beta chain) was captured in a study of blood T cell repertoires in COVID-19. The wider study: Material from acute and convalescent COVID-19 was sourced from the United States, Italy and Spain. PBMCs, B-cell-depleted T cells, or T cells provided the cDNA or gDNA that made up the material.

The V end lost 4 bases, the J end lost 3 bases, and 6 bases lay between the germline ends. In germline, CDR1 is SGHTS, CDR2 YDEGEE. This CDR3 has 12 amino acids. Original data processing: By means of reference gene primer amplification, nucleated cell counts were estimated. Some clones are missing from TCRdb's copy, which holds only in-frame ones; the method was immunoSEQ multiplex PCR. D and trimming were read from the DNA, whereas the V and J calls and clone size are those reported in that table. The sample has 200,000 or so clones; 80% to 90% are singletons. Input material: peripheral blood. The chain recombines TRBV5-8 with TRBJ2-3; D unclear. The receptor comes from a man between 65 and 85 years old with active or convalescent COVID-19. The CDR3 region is CASSLFTDTQYF. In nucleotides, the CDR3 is TGTGCCAGCAGCCTATTTACAGATACGCAGTATTTT.